This entry lists 7 T cell receptor beta chains sequenced from one sample in a study of blood T cells in healthy people across ages (dated by TCRdb to between 2014 and 2017). Library creation used 5' RACE. Sequenced using an Illumina HiSeq 2500. The second PCR ran for roughly 7 to 11 cycles and used a J-beta primer mix along with a sample-barcoded 5' primer. TCRdb trimmed the raw reads at Q25, called clones with MiXCR and kept productive beta chains. Each entry merges the rows of one CDR3 protein and shows their most common DNA and genes. The sample table records about 500,000 distinct CDR3 sequences; approximately 25% of these occur just once. Together, the top ten hold roughly 9% of the sample. These same data were also listed under a study on T cells of mothers and their children.

Sequences were obtained from blood. The receptors come from a boy younger than 18 in good health.

A few counts support this clonotype. The rearrangement joins TRBV11-2 to TRBJ2-4; 9 nucleotides agree with TRBD1. J gave up 6 bases and V 8 bases, and 5 bases lay outside the gene matches. The CDR3 runs 13 residues. Germline CDR1 is SGHAT and CDR2 is FQNNGV. The CDR3 coding sequence is TGTGCCAGCGCCACGGACAGGGGAAACATTCAGTACTTC. Amino acids: CASATDRGNIQYF.

This clonotype was counted a few times. The V gene is TRBV27, the J gene TRBJ2-1, with 9 bases lining up with TRBD2. The length of the CDR3 is 15 residues. Germline CDR1 and CDR2: MNHEY and SMNVEV (reference sequence). V was pared by 5 bases and J by 0 bases, with 2 bases of the junction left unmatched. Here the CDR3 reads CASSIAGDSYNEQFF. DNA for the CDR3: TGTGCCAGCAGTATAGCGGGAGACTCCTACAATGAGCAGTTCTTC.

This clonotype was seen more than once but under ten times. V and J are TRBV6-1 and TRBJ1-4; 8 bases agree with TRBD1. Per germline, CDR1 MNHNS and CDR2 SASEGT. The CDR3 is 17 residues long. V was pared by 5 bases and J by 7 bases, with 15 bases of the junction left unmatched. Here the CDR3 DNA reads TGTGCCAGCAGTCTAAGGGGCTACGGGACAGGTTTTGAAAAACTGTTTTTT. Translation gives CASSLRGYGTGFEKLFF.

J is TRBJ2-2 and V is TRBV4-3, with no clear D. The CDR3 spans 13 residues. Germline loops: CDR1 LGHNA, CDR2 YSLEER. Between the trimmed V and J ends, which lost 0 bases and 8 bases, there was a span of 7 bases. The CDR3 nucleotides read TGCGCCAGCAGCCAAGAGACCCGGGGGGAGCTGTTTTTT. Translated: CASSQETRGELFF.

The chain couples TRBV7-2 to TRBJ1-2; D not certain. Germline V gene sequence: CDR1 SGHTA, CDR2 FQGNSA. The CDR3 extends over 14 amino acids. Trimming removed 5 bases from V and 4 bases from J, with 14 bases in between. The CDR3 DNA sequence: TGTGCCAGCAGCAACAAGAACGGGTTCTATGGCTACACCTTC. Its protein is CASSNKNGFYGYTF.

This clonotype was seen a few times. The chain is built from TRBV7-8 and TRBJ2-5; 7 bases are shared with TRBD2. The junction had 9 bases not matched to a gene; V was cut back by 3 bases and J by 2 bases. Germline CDR1 is SGHVS and CDR2 is FQNEAQ. This CDR3 has 16 amino acids. DNA for the CDR3: TGTGCCAGCAGCTTCGTTAGCGGGCCTTTTCAAGAGACCCAGTACTTC. Protein product: CASSFVSGPFQETQYF.

The rearrangement uses TRBV4-3 and TRBJ2-2; weak D call: TRBD2 (5 bases). From germline, CDR1 is LGHNA and CDR2 YSLEER. The CDR3 totals 16 residues. The V gene lost 0 bases and the J gene lost 6 bases, with 14 bases spanning the gap. CDR3 in amino acids: CASSQDRRGKAGELFF. The CDR3 DNA reads TGCGCCAGCAGCCAAGATCGGAGAGGGAAGGCCGGGGAGCTGTTTTTT.